This TCR beta chain was recorded in a study of T cells after yellow fever vaccination. Many counts were recorded for this clonotype. Its specificity is unknown. The CDR3 consists of 14 residues. Trimming left V 0 bases short and J 6 bases short, with 8 bases between. Per germline, CDR1 ENHRY and CDR2 SYGVKD. A single record per CDR3 protein comes from TCRdb applying MiXCR to the 5' RACE reads. There are roughly 50,000 distinct CDR3 sequences in the sample; roughly 7.5% occur only once, and 28% lies in the top ten. The study, taken as a whole, reports: Contamination of FACS-sorted repertoires by abundant clonotypes from the bulk population could occur.

The chain has TRBV10-3 and TRBJ2-2; D is perhaps TRBD2 (6 bases). The TCR comes from a young man who received the YFV17D yellow fever vaccine. The sample consisted of CD8+ T cells sorted from PBMCs, taken roughly 14 days after the first yellow fever vaccination. Here the CDR3 DNA reads TGTGCCATCAGTGAGTCGGGCGGGGCCGGGGAGCTGTTTTTT. Translating it yields CAISESGGAGELFF.